The following is a T cell receptor (beta chain) sequence with its context. This may come from a read error, since a much larger clone is one base off. Each diagnosis drew on symptoms, thyroxine, TRAb, thyroid ultrasound and orbital computed tomography findings. From under 12 ml of fresh peripheral blood, PBMCs were isolated. The data derive from a study of T cells in Graves' hyperthyroidism and ophthalmopathy. Across the whole study: Specimen type is peripheral blood, collected at initial diagnosis prior to any treatment.

The germline V gene encodes CDR1 LGHDT and CDR2 YNNKEL (reference sequence). V was pared by 3 bases and J by 12 bases, with 8 bases of the junction left unmatched. The CDR3 loop spans 14 amino acids. RNA transcripts provided the source from which TCR beta CDR3 regions were amplified. During a first-round RT-PCR of the TCR CDR3, the HTBI primer set was used. MiXCR was run by TCRdb on the multiplex PCR reads, yielding one entry per CDR3 protein. The table includes some 550,000 distinct CDR3 sequences, about 16% detected once. The sequenced sample was blood. The V call is TRBV3-1, the J call TRBJ2-1; 10 nucleotides match TRBD2. This sequence originates from a woman between 35 and 50 years old with Graves' ophthalmopathy. The CDR3 DNA follows: TGTGCCAGCAGCCATACGGGACTAGCGATTGGGCAGTTCTTC. Residues: CASSHTGLAIGQFF.